Presented here are 23 T cell receptor beta chains from one specimen sequenced in a study of regulatory T cells in long-lasting Graves disease. Through Arm-PCR of CDR3 regions and iRepertoire HTBI primers, TCR beta libraries were built. TCRdb re-analysed the multiplex PCR reads in MiXCR, keeping a single row per CDR3 protein. The sample shows about 430,000 distinct CDR3 sequences, approximately 15% of them seen only once. Sample time point: newly diagnosed GD, antithyroid drugs for less than 3 months. There was RNA extracted from PBMCs, and the TCR library was made from it. A further study also used this sample, focusing on T cells in Graves' hyperthyroidism and ophthalmopathy.

The sample in question was peripheral blood mononuclear cells (PBMCs), obtained at new diagnosis, from a patient treated with antithyroid drugs. The receptors shown here come from a woman aged 40 to 50 with Graves disease.

This clonotype was observed a few times. This may be a read error, as it is one base from a much larger clone. The chain joins TRBV2 to TRBJ2-5, with D perhaps matching TRBD2 (6 bases). CDR1 is SNHLY, CDR2 FYNNEI, per germline. The CDR3 contains 13 residues. The V end was cut by 2 bases, the J end by 5 bases, with 9 bases between. CDR3 residues: CASSEMSGETQYF. The CDR3 DNA is TGTGCCAGCAGTGAAATGAGCGGGGAGACCCAGTACTTC.

The rearrangement uses TRBV7-9 and TRBJ2-7; 8 nucleotides line up with TRBD1. Trimming removed 4 bases from V and 6 bases from J; junction bases left unmatched: 5. This CDR3 region has 13 residues. Germline CDR1 reads SEHNR; CDR2 reads FQNEAQ (reference sequence). This CDR3 reads CASSSRTGFEQYF. CDR3 bases: TGTGCCAGCAGCTCTCGGACAGGGTTCGAGCAGTACTTC.

This clonotype was counted only a few times. The chain employs TRBV19 and TRBJ2-7, with D maybe TRBD1 (7 bases). The length of the CDR3 is 13 residues. From germline, CDR1 is LNHDA and CDR2 SQIVND (reference sequence). With 5 bases removed from V and 2 bases from J, the gap between germline ends came to 10 bases. Here the CDR3 DNA reads TGTGCCAGTAGTGCGGGACAGACCTACGAGCAGTACTTC. Translating it yields CASSAGQTYEQYF.

This clonotype was recorded many times. This rearrangement joins TRBV29-1 to TRBJ2-5; D may be TRBD1 or TRBD2 (5 bases each). Germline-derived CDR1 and CDR2 are SQVTM and ANQGSEA. The ends were cut back, 6 bases at V and 0 bases at J, with 11 bases in the middle. The CDR3 is made up of 13 amino acids. The CDR3, as DNA: TGCAGCGTGATGGGGGATCACCAAGAGACCCAGTACTTC. As protein: CSVMGDHQETQYF.

This chain connects TRBV27 to TRBJ2-1; 9 bases match TRBD1. Trimming at V came to 5 bases and at J to 6 bases, leaving 8 bases not matched to a gene. The CDR3 runs to 15 residues. CDR1 and CDR2 (germline): MNHEY, SMNVEV (reference sequence). The CDR3 protein is CASSPTGQGSNEQFF. CDR3 DNA sequence: TGTGCCAGCAGTCCCACGGGACAGGGTAGCAATGAGCAGTTCTTC.

This clonotype was seen repeatedly, ten times or more. The chain recombines TRBV12-3 or TRBV12-4 with TRBJ1-2, with D perhaps TRBD1 (6 bases). The CDR3 runs 13 residues. The V end lost 3 bases, the J end lost 8 bases, and 13 bases lay between the germline ends. CDR3 sequence (DNA): TGTGCCAGCAGTTTTGGGGGGCGACAGGGCTACACCTTC. This encodes CASSFGGRQGYTF.

This clonotype was picked up a small number of times. This chain uses TRBV18 with TRBJ2-7; weak D call: TRBD1 (5 bases). Trimming removed 3 bases at V and 2 bases at J, with 17 bases between. The CDR3 sequence is 16 residues long. The germline V gene encodes CDR1 KGHSH and CDR2 LQKENI. The CDR3 region has the DNA TGTGCCAGCTCACCCCCGTATACAGGAGCCACCTACGAGCAGTACTTC. Its protein product is CASSPPYTGATYEQYF.

This rearrangement joins TRBV5-4 to TRBJ2-7, with 8 bases lining up with TRBD2. Germline V gives CDR1 SGHNT, CDR2 YYREEE (reference sequence). The V gene end was trimmed by 3 bases and the J gene end by 2 bases; junction bases not matched to a gene: 7. This CDR3 comprises 15 residues. The CDR3 reads CASSYFGGVAYEQYF. In DNA form, the CDR3 reads TGTGCCAGCAGCTACTTCGGGGGGGTAGCCTACGAGCAGTACTTC.

This clonotype has just one count. The chain carries TRBV19 and TRBJ1-6; D uncertain. Germline values: CDR1 LNHDA, CDR2 SQIVND (reference sequence). Trimming pared 9 bases from V and 8 bases from J, leaving 17 bases between. The CDR3 spans 14 residues. CDR3 DNA: TGTGCCAGCGACCTCGTCGGCGTCGATTCACCCCTCCACTTT. It is translated as CASDLVGVDSPLHF.

This clonotype was picked up a small number of times. The V call is TRBV25-1, the J call TRBJ2-1; TRBD1 matches 7 bases. CDR3 length: 15 residues. Germline trimming cut 1 base from V and 9 bases from J; bases unmatched to any gene: 9. Germline assignment: CDR1 MGHDK and CDR2 SYGVNS. CDR3 nucleotides: TGTGCCAGCAGTGAATGGACAGGAGGATGGGGTGAGCAGTTCTTC. Translated: CASSEWTGGWGEQFF.

The rearrangement uses TRBV19 and TRBJ1-1; D ambiguous. Germline CDR1 is LNHDA and CDR2 is SQIVND (reference sequence). The CDR3 is 13 residues long. V was cut by 1 base and J by 8 bases, with 11 bases left in between. The CDR3 coding sequence is TGTGCCAGTAGTATAGGGGGAGCGGCCGAAGCTTTCTTT. It translates to CASSIGGAAEAFF.

This clonotype appeared many times. The J gene is TRBJ2-5, the V gene TRBV20-1; a weak D match, TRBD1 (6 bases). This CDR3 is 14 amino acids long. In germline, CDR1 is DFQATT, CDR2 SNEGSKA (reference sequence). The V end lost 4 bases, the J end lost 0 bases, and 12 bases lay between the germline ends. The CDR3 nucleotides read TGCAGTGCTATAACCGGGACACACCAAGAGACCCAGTACTTC. It translates to CSAITGTHQETQYF.

As regards this clonotype: A much more abundant neighbour one base away suggests this may be a read error. Because it lacks the conserved phenylalanine or tryptophan at the end, this CDR3 is likely a read error. In DNA, the CDR3 is TGCAGTGCTCGGACAGAAGAGACCCAGTACTTG. This encodes CSARTEETQYL. J is TRBJ2-5 and V is TRBV20-1; perhaps TRBD1 as D (6 bases). The V gene lost 5 bases and the J gene lost 3 bases, with 7 bases spanning the gap. CDR1 DFQATT and CDR2 SNEGSKA come from the germline V gene (reference sequence). The CDR3 is made up of 11 amino acids.

This clonotype was recorded a few times. This chain joins TRBV4-2 and TRBJ2-7, with 7 bases identical to TRBD1. V shed 2 bases and J 4 bases; nucleotides not matched to a gene: 2. CDR1 is LGHNA, CDR2 YNFKEQ, per germline. The CDR3 is 13 amino acids. CDR3 sequence: CASSQSTGYEQYF. DNA for the CDR3: TGTGCCAGCAGCCAATCGACAGGGTACGAGCAGTACTTC.

There are many counts of this clonotype. The genes are TRBV28 and TRBJ1-2, with a possible D match to TRBD1 (5 bases). This CDR3 has 13 residues. Trimming removed 8 bases at V and 2 bases at J, with 12 bases between. From germline, CDR1 is MDHEN and CDR2 SYDVKM. The DNA for the CDR3 is TGTGCCAGCGGGTCGACAGACAACTATGGCTACACCTTC. It is translated as CASGSTDNYGYTF.

On this clonotype itself: Since no conserved phenylalanine or tryptophan closes the CDR3, a read error is the likely cause. V gene TRBV28 combines with J gene TRBJ2-5; D is undetermined. The CDR3 covers 15 residues. The germline gives CDR1 MDHEN, CDR2 SYDVKM. Trimming took off 1 base at V and 0 bases at J, with 9 bases between the two ends. This CDR3 is CASSLSLGNQETQYL. In DNA, the CDR3 is TGTGCCAGCAGTTTATCGTTGGGCAACCAAGAGACCCAGTACCTC.

There are a few counts of this clonotype. This chain joins TRBV5-6 and TRBJ2-7; 7 bases match TRBD1. The CDR3 is made up of 14 amino acids. V lost 2 bases to trimming and J lost 2 bases; unmatched junction nucleotides: 4. From germline, CDR1 is SGHDT and CDR2 YYEEEE. The CDR3 coding sequence is TGTGCCAGCAGCTTCCAGGGGGACGCCTACGAGCAGTACTTC. Translation gives CASSFQGDAYEQYF.

At least ten counts were recorded for this clonotype. The chain carries TRBV15 and TRBJ1-6; TRBD1 aligns across 7 bases. V trimming: 6 bases; J trimming: 5 bases; junction bases outside the gene matches: 4. Per the germline V gene, CDR1 is LNHNV and CDR2 is YYDKDF (reference sequence). The CDR3 sequence is 14 residues long. In DNA form, the CDR3 reads TGTGCCACCAGAGGGGACAGCAATAATTCACCCCTCCACTTT. Translating it yields CATRGDSNNSPLHF.

This clonotype was observed at least ten times. At one of its ends the junction is not consistent with the germline gene, which may arise from a read error. The CDR3 is CASSTTGASTDTQYF. The DNA of the CDR3 is TGTGCTAGCAGCACGACAGGGGCTAGCACAGATACGCAGTATTTT. The chain couples TRBV7-7 to TRBJ2-3; 8 bases are shared with TRBD1. From germline, CDR1 is SSHAT and CDR2 FNYEAQ (reference sequence). This CDR3 comprises 15 residues.

This clonotype was seen at least ten times. The rearrangement links TRBV2 to TRBJ1-2; no definite D call. V was cut by 4 bases and J by 2 bases, with 5 bases left in between. Germline V lookup: CDR1 SNHLY, CDR2 FYNNEI. This CDR3 contains 12 residues. DNA of the CDR3: TGTGCCAGCAGTGTTAGGAACTATGGCTACACCTTC. Translated: CASSVRNYGYTF.

The V call is TRBV12-3 or TRBV12-4, the J call TRBJ1-1; D is unresolved. V lost 4 bases and J lost 2, with 5 bases in between. The CDR3 is 12 amino acids. The CDR3 is CASSSRNTEAFF. Written as DNA, the CDR3 is TGTGCCAGCAGTTCCCGCAACACTGAAGCTTTCTTT.

This clonotype came up many times. The chain employs TRBV6-5 and TRBJ2-7; 9 nucleotides align to TRBD1. Unmatched junction bases numbered 9, after V lost 2 bases and J lost 4 bases. The CDR3 consists of 16 residues. Looked up from germline, CDR1 is MNHEY and CDR2 is SVGAGI. The CDR3 here is CASSYPGDRAQYEQYF. The CDR3 DNA follows: TGTGCCAGCAGTTACCCCGGGGACAGGGCCCAGTACGAGCAGTACTTC.

This clonotype was recorded many times. This chain connects TRBV2 to TRBJ2-1; 10 bases agree with TRBD2. CDR3 size: 16 residues. V trimming: 1 base; J trimming: 7 bases; junction bases outside the gene matches: 7. From germline, CDR1 is SNHLY and CDR2 FYNNEI. CDR3 protein: CASSEGQGLAENEQFF. The CDR3 bases are TGTGCCAGCAGTGAAGGCCAAGGACTAGCGGAAAATGAGCAGTTCTTC.